This TCR beta chain was sequenced in a study of multiple sclerosis patients with progressive multifocal leukoencephalopathy. The CDR3 contains 12 residues. Per germline, CDR1 SEHNR and CDR2 FQNEAQ (reference sequence). Trimming at V came to 3 bases and at J to 10 bases, leaving 2 bases not matched to a gene. This table comes from immunoSEQ multiplex PCR, and its TCRdb copy is limited to in-frame clones, with some not included. The table records approximately 26,000 clones, 88% of them present only once. Described time point: before natalizumab initiation. This rearrangement joins TRBV7-9 to TRBJ2-1; TRBD2 aligns across 8 bases. The origin of this receptor is a human donor with multiple sclerosis. The specimen sequenced was PBMCs. The CDR3: CASSFRGGEQFF. The CDR3 DNA reads as TGTGCCAGCAGCTTCCGGGGGGGCGAGCAGTTCTTC. The full variable domain, rest sourced from reference TRBV7-9 and TRBJ2-1, is DTGVSQNPRHKITKRGQNVTFRCDPISEHNRLYWYRQTLGQGPEFLTYFQNEAQLEKSRLLSDRFSAERPKGSFSTLEIQRTEQGDSAMYLCASSFRGGEQFFGPGTRLTVL.